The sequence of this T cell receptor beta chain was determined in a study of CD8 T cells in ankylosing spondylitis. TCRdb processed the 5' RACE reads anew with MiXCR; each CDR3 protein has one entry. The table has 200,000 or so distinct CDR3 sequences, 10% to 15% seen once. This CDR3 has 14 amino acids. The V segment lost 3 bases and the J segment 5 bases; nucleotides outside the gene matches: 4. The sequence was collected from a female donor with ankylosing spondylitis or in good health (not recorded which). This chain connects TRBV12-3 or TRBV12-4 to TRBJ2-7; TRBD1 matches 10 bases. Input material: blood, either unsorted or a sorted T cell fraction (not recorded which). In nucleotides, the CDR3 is TGTGCCAGCAGTTTGGGACAGGGGATGCACGAGCAGTACTTC. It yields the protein CASSLGQGMHEQYF.